Reported below is one T cell receptor beta chain. Its cognate antigen is unknown. Orbital computed tomography, thyroid ultrasound, serum thyroxine and TRAb, and clinical symptoms together informed the diagnoses. This sample stems from a study of T cells in Graves' hyperthyroidism and ophthalmopathy. Whole-study findings and limits: Expanded thyroid clonotypes (above 0.001) were mostly also found in blood. Model-based prediction identified ophthalmopathy a median around 6.5 months prior to its onset.

Germline V lookup: CDR1 SNHLY, CDR2 FYNNEI. CDR3 size: 14 residues. V was clipped by 6 bases and J by 6 bases; unmatched bases: 8. RNA transcripts provided the source from which TCR beta CDR3 regions were amplified. The TCR CDR3 first-round RT-PCR relied on the HTBI primer set. TCRdb recomputed calls from the multiplex PCR reads with MiXCR, one row per CDR3 protein. Among around 610,000 distinct CDR3 sequences listed, 14% to 15% were seen once. Sequencing input: blood. This clonotype was obtained from a woman in her thirties or forties with Graves' ophthalmopathy. V usage is TRBV2 and J usage is TRBJ2-7; 10 positions match TRBD2. The CDR3 nucleotides read TGTGCCAGCAGAATAGCGGGAGGCCGGGGCGAGCAGTACTTC. Translation gives CASRIAGGRGEQYF. Full variable domain (rest looked up from reference TRBV2 and TRBJ2-7): EPEVTQTPSHQVTQMGQEVILRCVPISNHLYFYWYRQILGQKVEFLVSFYNNEISEKSEIFDDQFSVERPDGSNFTLKIRSTKLEDSAMYFCASRIAGGRGEQYFGPGTRLTVT.